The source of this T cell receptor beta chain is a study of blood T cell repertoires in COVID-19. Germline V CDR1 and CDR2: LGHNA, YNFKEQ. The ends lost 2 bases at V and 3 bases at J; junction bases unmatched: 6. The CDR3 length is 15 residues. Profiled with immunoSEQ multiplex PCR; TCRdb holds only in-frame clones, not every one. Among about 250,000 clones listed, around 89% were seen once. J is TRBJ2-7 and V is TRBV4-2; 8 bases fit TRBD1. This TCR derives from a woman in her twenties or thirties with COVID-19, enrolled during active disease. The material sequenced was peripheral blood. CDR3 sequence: CASSQYQTGGYEQYF. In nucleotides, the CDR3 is TGTGCCAGCAGCCAATACCAAACAGGGGGCTACGAGCAGTACTTC.